This T cell receptor (beta chain) emerged from a study of blood T cell repertoires in COVID-19. Donors were grouped by their self-reported clinical history. Sequencing was performed with immunoSEQ multiplex PCR; in TCRdb, only in-frame clones are kept and a portion is missing. Here the sample spans about 170,000 clones, approximately 82% being singletons. V trimming: 3 bases; J trimming: 6 bases; junction bases outside the gene matches: 14. The V gene's germline CDR1 is SGHDN and CDR2 FVKESK. This CDR3 has 17 amino acids. The chain is built from TRBV14 and TRBJ1-2; 9 nucleotides align to TRBD1. The specimen was PBMCs or T cells enriched from blood (not recorded which). This clonotype was sampled from a woman aged 45-59 years who had recovered from COVID-19. The CDR3 here is CASSQGLKRTGDNGYTF. DNA of the CDR3: TGTGCCAGCAGCCAGGGGCTGAAGCGGACAGGGGATAATGGCTACACCTTC.